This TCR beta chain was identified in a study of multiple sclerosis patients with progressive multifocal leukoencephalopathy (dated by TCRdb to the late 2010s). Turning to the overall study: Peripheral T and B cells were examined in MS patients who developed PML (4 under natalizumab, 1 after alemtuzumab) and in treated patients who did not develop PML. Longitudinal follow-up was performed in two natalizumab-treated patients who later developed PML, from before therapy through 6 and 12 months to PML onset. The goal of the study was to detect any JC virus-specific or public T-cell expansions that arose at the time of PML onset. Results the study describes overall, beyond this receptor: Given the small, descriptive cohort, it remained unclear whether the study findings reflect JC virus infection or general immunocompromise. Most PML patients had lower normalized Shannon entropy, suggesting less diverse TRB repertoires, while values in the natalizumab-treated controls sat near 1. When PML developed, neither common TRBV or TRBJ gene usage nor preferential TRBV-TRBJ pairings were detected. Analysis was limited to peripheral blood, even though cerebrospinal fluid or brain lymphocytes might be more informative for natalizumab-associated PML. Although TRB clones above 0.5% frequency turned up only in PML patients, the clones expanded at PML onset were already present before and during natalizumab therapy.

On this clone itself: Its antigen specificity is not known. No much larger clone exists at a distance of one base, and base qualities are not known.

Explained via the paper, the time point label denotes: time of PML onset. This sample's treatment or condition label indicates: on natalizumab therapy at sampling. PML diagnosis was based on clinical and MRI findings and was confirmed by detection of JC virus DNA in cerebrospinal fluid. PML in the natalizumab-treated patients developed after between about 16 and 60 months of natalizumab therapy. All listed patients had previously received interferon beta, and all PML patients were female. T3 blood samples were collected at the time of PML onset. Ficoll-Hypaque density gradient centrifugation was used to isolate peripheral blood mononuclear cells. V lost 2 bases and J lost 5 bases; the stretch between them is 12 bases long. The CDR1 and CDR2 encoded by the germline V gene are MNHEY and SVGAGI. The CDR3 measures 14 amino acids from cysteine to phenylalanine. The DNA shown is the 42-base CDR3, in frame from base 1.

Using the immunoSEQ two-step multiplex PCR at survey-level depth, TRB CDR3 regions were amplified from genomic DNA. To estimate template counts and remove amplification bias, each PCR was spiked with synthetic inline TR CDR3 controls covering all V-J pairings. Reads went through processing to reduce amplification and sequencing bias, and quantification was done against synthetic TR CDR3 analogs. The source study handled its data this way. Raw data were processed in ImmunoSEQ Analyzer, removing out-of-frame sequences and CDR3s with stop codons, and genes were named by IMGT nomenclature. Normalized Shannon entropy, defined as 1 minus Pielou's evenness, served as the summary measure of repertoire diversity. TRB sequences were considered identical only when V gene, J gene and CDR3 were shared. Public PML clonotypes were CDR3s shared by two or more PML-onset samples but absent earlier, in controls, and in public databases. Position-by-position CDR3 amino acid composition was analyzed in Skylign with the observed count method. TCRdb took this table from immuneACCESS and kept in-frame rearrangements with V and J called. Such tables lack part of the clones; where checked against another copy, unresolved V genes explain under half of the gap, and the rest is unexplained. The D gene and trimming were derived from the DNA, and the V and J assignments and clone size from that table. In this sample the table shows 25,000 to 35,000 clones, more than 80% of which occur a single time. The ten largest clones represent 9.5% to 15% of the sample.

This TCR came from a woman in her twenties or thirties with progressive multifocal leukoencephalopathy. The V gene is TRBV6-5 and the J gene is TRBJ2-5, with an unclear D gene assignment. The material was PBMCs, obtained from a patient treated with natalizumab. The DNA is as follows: TGTGCCAGCAGTTACGGGTCGCCATCCGAGACCCAGTACTTC. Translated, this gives CASSYGSPSETQYF.